One and the same sample provided the 26 T cell receptor beta chains below, sequenced in a study of blood T cell repertoires in COVID-19. The assay was immunoSEQ multiplex PCR, and TCRdb's table has in-frame clones only and misses some. The data contain 70,000 to 95,000 clones, around 90% of them singletons. The sequencing sample was made of peripheral blood. The receptors stem from a human donor with active COVID-19. The donor label of this sample is uncertain.

The V call is TRBV2, the J call TRBJ2-1, with TRBD1 matching 8 bases. The V segment lost 8 bases and the J segment 4 bases; nucleotides outside the gene matches: 4. CDR1 SNHLY and CDR2 FYNNEI come from the germline V gene. CDR3 length equals 13 residues. Written as DNA, the CDR3 is TGTGCCAGCCGGACAGGGTATTACAATGAGCAGTTCTTC. Protein: CASRTGYYNEQFF.

The chain has TRBV3-1 (or the pseudogene TRBV3-2) and TRBJ1-6; D is possibly TRBD1 (5 bases). This CDR3 has 17 amino acids. V was cut by 3 bases and J by 3 bases, with 15 bases left in between. The germline CDR1 and CDR2 sequences are LGHDT and YNNKEL (reference sequence). For the CDR3, the DNA is TGTGCCAGCAGCCACAAGGACAACAATCTCTATAATTCACCCCTCCACTTT. This sequence encodes CASSHKDNNLYNSPLHF.

The chain employs TRBV6-5 and TRBJ2-7, with TRBD2 matching 13 bases. With V trimmed by 7 bases and J by 3 bases, 3 bases remained unmatched. Germline V gene data show CDR1 as MNHEY and CDR2 as SVGAGI. The CDR3 length is 14 residues. This CDR3 is CASTRLAGGYEQYF. The CDR3 nucleotides read TGTGCCAGCACTCGACTAGCGGGGGGCTACGAGCAGTACTTC.

CDR3 sequence (DNA): TGCAGTGCTAGGGGCAGTAGCACCATATATTTT. Its translation: CSARGSSTIYF. V is TRBV20-1 and J is TRBJ1-3; D is unclear. V lost 3 bases to trimming and J lost 9 bases, with 9 bases between them. The germline V gene has CDR1 DFQATT and CDR2 SNEGSKA (reference sequence). The CDR3 has 11 amino acids.

The J gene is TRBJ2-7, the V gene TRBV10-3; D is perhaps TRBD1 (6 bases). V lost 3 bases and J lost 0, with 15 bases in between. This CDR3 is 16 amino acids long. Germline V gives CDR1 ENHRY, CDR2 SYGVKD. The DNA for the CDR3 is TGTGCCATCAGTGAATGGGACCGGGACACCTCCTACGAGCAGTACTTC. Translated: CAISEWDRDTSYEQYF.

The chain combines TRBV6-5 with TRBJ2-3; the match to TRBD2 covers 7 bases. V lost 5 bases and J lost 6; bases outside the gene matches: 8. Germline CDR1 MNHEY, CDR2 SVGAGI. The CDR3 is 14 residues long. The CDR3 region is CASSLGAGLDTQYF. In DNA form, the CDR3 reads TGTGCCAGCAGTCTTGGAGCGGGGCTGGATACGCAGTATTTT.

The rearrangement uses TRBV5-4 and TRBJ1-6, with a possible D match to TRBD1 (6 bases). This CDR3 has 15 residues. CDR1 is SGHNT and CDR2 is YYREEE in the germline V gene (reference sequence). The germline V and J ends were trimmed by 0 bases and 9 bases, with 13 bases remaining between them. The CDR3 nucleotides read TGTGCCAGCAGCTTGGGGGGCAGGGGCCCTTCACCCCTCCACTTT. Translating gives CASSLGGRGPSPLHF.

J is TRBJ1-4 and V is TRBV19; 10 positions match TRBD1. This CDR3 has 19 amino acids. Germline lookup yields CDR1 LNHDA and CDR2 SQIVND (reference sequence). V gave up 1 base and J gave up 5 bases; unmatched junction bases: 13. CDR3 amino acids: CASSIVGQGEFSRNEKLFF. CDR3 nucleotides: TGTGCCAGTAGTATAGTCGGACAGGGGGAGTTTTCGCGAAATGAAAAACTGTTTTTT.

The rearrangement joins TRBV28 to TRBJ2-3; D might be TRBD2 (6 bases). Germline values: CDR1 MDHEN, CDR2 SYDVKM. The germline V and J ends were trimmed by 9 bases and 0 bases, with 16 bases remaining between them. The CDR3 extends over 15 amino acids. As DNA, the CDR3 is TGTGCCAGGGACGTGCGGGGCGCTAGCACAGATACGCAGTATTTT. Amino acids: CARDVRGASTDTQYF.

This sequence joins TRBV2 and TRBJ2-1, with D perhaps TRBD1 (6 bases). The CDR3 sequence is 15 residues long. V lost 5 bases, J lost 3 bases, and 14 bases lay in between. Germline CDR1 reads SNHLY; CDR2 reads FYNNEI. For the CDR3, the DNA is TGTGCCAGCAGTTTACAGGGAATTAACTACAATGAGCAGTTCTTC. It translates to CASSLQGINYNEQFF. Full variable domain (rest looked up from reference TRBV2 and TRBJ2-1): EPEVTQTPSHQVTQMGQEVILRCVPISNHLYFYWYRQILGQKVEFLVSFYNNEISEKSEIFDDQFSVERPDGSNFTLKIRSTKLEDSAMYFCASSLQGINYNEQFFGPGTRLTVL.

The CDR3 nucleotides read TGCGCCAGCAGCTTGGTGGCAGGGCTGACGATGAACACTGAAGCTTTCTTT. As protein: CASSLVAGLTMNTEAFF. The chain couples TRBV5-1 to TRBJ1-1; tentative D call: TRBD1 (5 bases). The germline gives CDR1 SGHRS, CDR2 YFSETQ. This CDR3 contains 17 residues. Trimming shortened V by 0 bases and J by 0 bases, and 15 bases separated the two germline ends.

The genes are TRBV29-1 and TRBJ2-1, with TRBD1 as a possible D gene (6 bases). The CDR3 consists of 13 residues. Germline CDR1 reads SQVTM; CDR2 reads ANQGSEA. V was shortened by 6 bases and J by 6 bases, with 15 bases between the two germline ends. The CDR3 here is CSVDLNRANEQFF. DNA of the CDR3: TGCAGCGTGGACCTGAACAGGGCCAATGAGCAGTTCTTC.

The rearrangement uses TRBV19 and TRBJ2-4; TRBD2 matches 9 bases. V was pared by 5 bases and J by 1 base, with 6 bases of the junction left unmatched. The CDR3 has 16 amino acids. Germline assignment: CDR1 LNHDA and CDR2 SQIVND (reference sequence). The CDR3 DNA sequence: TGTGCCAGTAGTTTTCGCGGGGGGGCCGCCAAAAACATTCAGTACTTC. Residues: CASSFRGGAAKNIQYF.

The CDR3 nucleotides are TGTGCCAGTAGTGAAGAAGGCAGGAGCACAGATACGCAGTATTTT. This translates into CASSEEGRSTDTQYF. The chain uses TRBV19 and TRBJ2-3, with D uncertain. V gave up 5 bases and J gave up 0 bases, with 12 bases separating them. This CDR3 has 15 residues. Germline V gene lookup returns CDR1 LNHDA and CDR2 SQIVND (reference sequence).

The CDR3 region is CASSPGGFGNIQYF. CDR3 DNA sequence: TGTGCCAGCTCACCGGGGGGGTTCGGAAACATTCAGTACTTC. The chain employs TRBV18 and TRBJ2-4; TRBD2 agrees at 7 bases. The CDR3 has 14 amino acids. The junction had 5 bases not matched to a gene; V was cut back by 3 bases and J by 6 bases. Germline values: CDR1 KGHSH, CDR2 LQKENI.

V gene TRBV9 combines with J gene TRBJ2-2; the D is unclear. Per the germline V gene, CDR1 is SGDLS and CDR2 is YYNGEE. The CDR3 is made up of 13 amino acids. The V gene lost 3 bases and the J gene lost 7 bases, with 10 bases spanning the gap. The CDR3 nucleotides read TGTGCCAGCAGCGAACAGTTTAGCGGGGAGCTGTTTTTT. Residues: CASSEQFSGELFF.

This chain joins TRBV5-6 and TRBJ1-5; D call uncertain. V lost 2 bases and J 7 bases, leaving 13 bases between the germline ends. Germline assignment: CDR1 SGHDT and CDR2 YYEEEE. This CDR3 spans 14 amino acids. The chain's CDR3 is CASSFTGTGQPQHF. DNA of the CDR3: TGTGCCAGCAGCTTTACCGGAACGGGACAGCCCCAGCATTTT.

The V gene is TRBV9, the J gene TRBJ2-2; 8 bases fit TRBD1. Germline CDR1 is SGDLS and CDR2 is YYNGEE. This CDR3 is 16 amino acids long. Trimming removed 3 bases from V and 6 bases from J; junction bases left unmatched: 10. CDR3 in amino acids: CASSALTGAGAGELFF. As DNA, the CDR3 is TGTGCCAGCAGCGCCCTGACAGGGGCAGGGGCCGGGGAGCTGTTTTTT.

The rearrangement joins TRBV3-1 (or the pseudogene TRBV3-2) to TRBJ1-1; no reliable D call. The CDR3 has 12 residues. V gave up 0 bases and J gave up 6 bases, with 5 bases separating them. In germline, CDR1 is LGHDT, CDR2 YNNKEL (reference sequence). In DNA, the CDR3 is TGTGCCAGCAGCCAAGATAGCTCTGAAGCTTTCTTT. Translated: CASSQDSSEAFF.

A single count supports this clone. The genes are TRBV2 and TRBJ2-3; 14 nucleotides line up with TRBD2. There are 16 residues in the CDR3. V lost 6 bases to trimming and J lost 4 bases; unmatched junction nucleotides: 6. Germline assignment: CDR1 SNHLY and CDR2 FYNNEI. CDR3 nucleotide sequence: TGTGCCAGCAGCAGGACTAGCGGGGGGTTGGCAGATACGCAGTATTTT. The encoded protein is CASSRTSGGLADTQYF.

The rearrangement uses TRBV2 and TRBJ1-4, with D hard to call. The V end lost 7 bases, the J end lost 1 base, and 10 bases lay between the germline ends. CDR3 length equals 14 residues. Per the germline V gene, CDR1 is SNHLY and CDR2 is FYNNEI. CDR3 in amino acids: CASNPRVTNEKLFF. In DNA, the CDR3 is TGTGCCAGCAACCCGAGGGTAACTAATGAAAAACTGTTTTTT. Combining the CDR3 with reference TRBV2 and TRBJ1-4 gives the whole variable domain EPEVTQTPSHQVTQMGQEVILRCVPISNHLYFYWYRQILGQKVEFLVSFYNNEISEKSEIFDDQFSVERPDGSNFTLKIRSTKLEDSAMYFCASNPRVTNEKLFFGSGTQLSVL.

This chain connects TRBV15 to TRBJ2-1, with D maybe TRBD2 (7 bases). The germline gives CDR1 LNHNV, CDR2 YYDKDF (reference sequence). Trimming removed 4 bases from V and 4 bases from J, with 17 bases in between. CDR3 length: 16 residues. DNA of the CDR3: TGTGCCACCAGCACTGGGGGGGGACACGGGTACAATGAGCAGTTCTTC. Translating it yields CATSTGGGHGYNEQFF.

As to this clone: The identical CDR3 is also encoded by other nucleotide sequences in the sample. This chain joins TRBV9 and TRBJ2-7, with TRBD2 matching over 13 bases. Per germline, CDR1 SGDLS and CDR2 YYNGEE. The CDR3 spans 15 residues. With 0 bases clipped from V and 4 bases from J, the junction kept 1 base outside the gene matches. The DNA of the CDR3 is TGTGCCAGCAGCGTAGGACTAGCGGGGGGATACGAGCAGTACTTC. Its protein product is CASSVGLAGGYEQYF.

This chain links TRBV7-2 with TRBJ2-1, with TRBD2 matching 10 bases. The V segment lost 6 bases and the J segment 7 bases; nucleotides outside the gene matches: 9. In germline, CDR1 is SGHTA, CDR2 FQGNSA. This CDR3 region has 15 residues. The CDR3 region is CASRTGTSARNEQFF. The CDR3 region has the DNA TGTGCCAGCAGGACCGGGACTAGCGCTCGGAATGAGCAGTTCTTC.

J is TRBJ1-1 and V is TRBV27, with 12 bases matching TRBD1. Germline V gene sequence: CDR1 MNHEY, CDR2 SMNVEV (reference sequence). V dropped 6 bases and J dropped 11; count of bases not matched to a gene: 7. The CDR3 is made up of 13 amino acids. CDR3 loop: CASSKGTGGRAFF. Here the CDR3 DNA reads TGTGCCAGCAGCAAAGGGACAGGGGGCCGGGCTTTCTTT.

The chain has TRBV4-3 and TRBJ1-2, with 7 bases matching TRBD1. Germline CDR1 and CDR2: LGHNA and YSLEER. Trimming took 0 bases from V and 3 from J; bases not matched to a gene: 1. CDR3 length: 14 amino acids. CDR3 sequence (DNA): TGCGCCAGCAGCCAAGAAACAGGGGACTATGGCTACACCTTC. As protein: CASSQETGDYGYTF.